One sample yielded the 18 T cell receptor beta chains listed below, sequenced in a study of T cells in Graves' hyperthyroidism and ophthalmopathy. What was amplified from RNA transcripts were TCR beta CDR3 regions. First-round RT-PCR targeting the TCR CDR3 was performed with the HTBI primer set. TCRdb used MiXCR to reprocess the multiplex PCR reads, holding one entry per CDR3 protein. The sample shows about 150,000 distinct CDR3 sequences, around 20% of them seen only once. The specimen was blood. These receptors were collected from a woman in her forties or fifties with Graves' hyperthyroidism that later progressed to Graves' ophthalmopathy.

This clonotype was picked up a small number of times. V is TRBV12-3 or TRBV12-4 and J is TRBJ2-7, with TRBD2 matching over 9 bases. This CDR3 is 16 amino acids long. The V segment lost 2 bases and the J segment 1 base; nucleotides outside the gene matches: 6. Here the CDR3 DNA reads TGTGCCAGCAGTTTATGGGCGGGAGGGAGGTCCTACGAGCAGTACTTC. This gives the protein CASSLWAGGRSYEQYF.

There are many counts of this clonotype. The chain couples TRBV28 to TRBJ2-7; 9 nucleotides align to TRBD2. Germline CDR1 MDHEN, CDR2 SYDVKM. Trimming removed 5 bases from V and 5 bases from J; junction bases left unmatched: 7. The CDR3 sequence is 14 residues long. CDR3 region: CASSRSGSTNEQYF. The DNA of the CDR3 is TGTGCCAGCAGTCGTAGCGGGAGTACTAACGAGCAGTACTTC. Complete variable domain (other parts from reference TRBV28 and TRBJ2-7): DVKVTQSSRYLVKRTGEKVFLECVQDMDHENMFWYRQDPGLGLRLIYFSYDVKMKEKGDIPEGYSVSREKKERFSLILESASTNQTSMYLCASSRSGSTNEQYFGPGTRLTVT.

This clonotype was observed many times. The DNA for the CDR3 is TGTGCCAGCTCATCCGTGAGCGGGAGTGTGAATTGGGAGCAGTTCTTC. Its translation is CASSSVSGSVNWEQFF. The V gene is TRBV18, the J gene TRBJ2-1; 8 bases map to TRBD2. The CDR3 runs 16 residues. V trimming: 5 bases; J trimming: 10 bases; junction bases outside the gene matches: 16. Germline V gene sequence: CDR1 KGHSH, CDR2 LQKENI.

The genes are TRBV19 and TRBJ1-4; tentative D call: TRBD1 (5 bases). Deletions cut 10 bases from V and 4 bases from J, with 13 bases between. The CDR3 contains 13 residues. Germline assignment: CDR1 LNHDA and CDR2 SQIVND (reference sequence). The CDR3 is CATRDANNEKLFF. CDR3 nucleotides: TGTGCCACCAGGGACGCAAATAATGAAAAACTGTTTTTT.

In this sample, this clonotype turned up many times. V gene TRBV28 combines with J gene TRBJ1-3, with a weak D call TRBD1 (6 bases). CDR1 and CDR2 from the germline V gene are MDHEN and SYDVKM. CDR3 length: 14 amino acids. The V end was cut by 7 bases, the J end by 3 bases, with 13 bases between. The CDR3 bases are TGTGCCAGCACCCCGGGACAACTTGGAAACACCATATATTTT. It translates to CASTPGQLGNTIYF.

The V and J genes are TRBV4-2 and TRBJ2-5; 11 positions agree with TRBD2. The CDR3 sequence is 15 residues long. Germline V gene lookup returns CDR1 LGHNA and CDR2 YNFKEQ. Germline trimming cut 0 bases from V and 4 bases from J; bases unmatched to any gene: 1. The CDR3 sequence is CASSQELAGVETQYF. The CDR3 nucleotides read TGTGCCAGCAGCCAAGAACTAGCGGGGGTAGAGACCCAGTACTTC.

This clonotype showed up many times. The J gene is TRBJ2-1, the V gene TRBV6-1; 10 nucleotides match TRBD2. Germline V gene sequence: CDR1 MNHNS, CDR2 SASEGT. With 6 bases clipped from V and 4 bases from J, the junction kept 3 bases outside the gene matches. The CDR3 spans 14 residues. CDR3 coding DNA: TGTGCCAGCAGGCCTAGCGGGAGATACAATGAGCAGTTCTTC. This codes for CASRPSGRYNEQFF.

This clonotype was observed at least ten times. J is TRBJ1-2 and V is TRBV10-3; 7 bases align to TRBD1. Per germline, CDR1 ENHRY and CDR2 SYGVKD. This CDR3 has 12 residues. Unmatched junction bases numbered 2, after V lost 6 bases and J lost 4 bases. The CDR3 coding sequence is TGTGCCATCAGCCGGGACAGCTATGGCTACACCTTC. Translated, it gives CAISRDSYGYTF.

This clonotype was found many times. CDR3: CASSPSGRAVEQFF. Written as DNA, the CDR3 is TGTGCCAGCAGTCCTAGCGGGAGGGCCGTTGAGCAGTTCTTC. J is TRBJ2-1 and V is TRBV2, with 12 bases fitting TRBD2. This CDR3 is built from 14 residues. After removal of 5 bases from V and 9 bases from J, the junction contained 5 bases not matched to a gene. The germline V gene has CDR1 SNHLY and CDR2 FYNNEI.

In its sample, this clonotype was seen many times. The chain recombines TRBV6-1 with TRBJ2-7; 11 positions agree with TRBD1. The V gene's germline CDR1 is MNHNS and CDR2 SASEGT. The trim removed 1 base at V and 6 bases at J, leaving 8 bases unmatched. The CDR3 contains 16 residues. The CDR3 is CASSEGLGTGGPEQYF. The CDR3 DNA reads as TGTGCCAGCAGTGAAGGGCTGGGGACAGGGGGTCCCGAGCAGTACTTC.

The chain couples TRBV6-1 to TRBJ2-2, with 8 bases identical to TRBD2. The ends lost 6 bases at V and 2 bases at J; junction bases unmatched: 5. The V gene's germline CDR1 is MNHNS and CDR2 SASEGT. The CDR3 covers 15 residues. This CDR3 is CASRWTSSNTGELFF. DNA of the CDR3: TGTGCCAGCAGGTGGACTAGCTCTAACACCGGGGAGCTGTTTTTT.

In this sample, this clonotype turned up many times. The rearrangement links TRBV12-3 or TRBV12-4 to TRBJ2-1; D is perhaps TRBD1 or TRBD2 (5 bases each). V lost 5 bases, J lost 6 bases, and 17 bases lay in between. There are 15 residues in the CDR3. In DNA, the CDR3 is TGTGCCAGCAGTCTACTCCTCGGGACCCGCAATGAGCAGTTCTTC. This codes for CASSLLLGTRNEQFF.

This clonotype was counted many times. The rearrangement links TRBV27 to TRBJ2-7, with D perhaps matching TRBD2 (5 bases). The CDR3 sequence is 14 residues long. Germline V gene sequence: CDR1 MNHEY, CDR2 SMNVEV (reference sequence). Trimming left V 5 bases short and J 0 bases short, with 11 bases between. The CDR3 is CASSRGRASYEQYF. DNA of the CDR3: TGTGCCAGCAGTCGGGGAAGGGCCTCCTACGAGCAGTACTTC.

This clonotype was found many times. V and J are TRBV2 and TRBJ2-7; 12 nucleotides line up with TRBD2. CDR3 length: 16 amino acids. CDR1 is SNHLY and CDR2 is FYNNEI in the germline V gene. The trim removed 4 bases at V and 2 bases at J, leaving 6 bases unmatched. CDR3 sequence reads: CASSGTSGDRTYEQYF. The CDR3 coding sequence is TGTGCCAGCAGTGGGACTAGCGGGGACAGGACCTACGAGCAGTACTTC.

Ten or more counts support this clonotype. The CDR3 DNA reads as TGTGCCACCAGCGAGGTTAGGGGCTCCTACGAGCAGTACTTC. Its translation: CATSEVRGSYEQYF. The chain uses TRBV15 and TRBJ2-7, with D possibly matching TRBD1 (5 bases). Germline V gives CDR1 LNHNV, CDR2 YYDKDF (reference sequence). This CDR3 spans 14 amino acids. The V gene lost 5 bases and the J gene lost 0 bases, with 11 bases spanning the gap.

This clonotype was seen once. This may stem from a read error, because a much larger clone lies one nucleotide away. The chain combines TRBV12-3 or TRBV12-4 with TRBJ2-1; D perhaps matches TRBD2 (5 bases). V was clipped by 4 bases and J by 7 bases, with 20 bases between them. CDR3 length equals 16 residues. CDR3 bases: TGTGCCAGCAGTTCAGCGGACCTAGTCCTCAAGAATGAGCAGTTCTTC. Translating it yields CASSSADLVLKNEQFF.

This chain links TRBV12-3 or TRBV12-4 with TRBJ2-1; D not certain. The CDR3 length is 11 residues. The V gene lost 2 bases and the J gene lost 8 bases, with 4 bases spanning the gap. DNA for the CDR3: TGTGCCAGCAGTTTAATGGATGAGCAGTTCTTC. It codes for CASSLMDEQFF.

This clonotype was seen many times. This rearrangement joins TRBV28 to TRBJ2-3; the D gene could be TRBD1 or TRBD2 (5 bases each). V shed 9 bases and J shed 2 bases, with 21 bases lying between them. Germline V gene lookup returns CDR1 MDHEN and CDR2 SYDVKM. This CDR3 spans 16 amino acids. CDR3 nucleotides: TGTGCCAGTACTCTTGGGGGAAGCCAAAACACAGATACGCAGTATTTT. Its translation: CASTLGGSQNTDTQYF.